Listed below are T cell receptor beta chains from one sample, sequenced in a study of a mutant IDH1 vaccine in newly diagnosed glioma. No antigens are known for them. Generated by immunoSEQ multiplex PCR, the TCRdb table keeps only in-frame clones and is missing some. The sample gives about 43,000 clones, roughly 80% of which show up once; 2.4% is in the top ten. The input for sequencing was PBMCs, taken from a glioma patient whose treatment included an IDH1 peptide vaccine. The receptors stem from a woman between 18 and 29 years old with glioma. Some clones in this sample may be carry-over from other donors' samples. Each CDR3 is given with its conserved first and last residue. The D gene is left open where the match is weak. Some rows mark clone size as missing; the rest say once, few, many or name a class of expanded clone.

>TRBV12-5|TRBJ2-3|-|-
TGTGCTAGTGGTTTGACACTTGGGGGATTGGCAGATACGCAGTATTTT
CASGLTLGGLADTQYF
>TRBV6-6|TRBJ1-1|-|-
TGTGCCAGCAGCGGACTGAATGGGGGAGGACCGACTGAAGCTTTCTTT
CASSGLNGGGPTEAFF
>TRBV29-1|TRBJ1-2|once|-
TGCAGCGTTGAAAAGGTATCAGGGGACTATGGCTACACCTTC
CSVEKVSGDYGYTF
>TRBV11-3|TRBJ1-1|-|TRBD1
TGTGCCAGCAGCCACGGACAGGCAGTCGGCCTTGATAGTTATGAAGCTTTCTTT
CASSHGQAVGLDSYEAFF
>TRBV28|TRBJ2-5|-|TRBD2
TGTGCCAGCAGCCCCCTTCTAGCGGAAGAGACCCAGTACTTC
CASSPLLAEETQYF
>TRBV4-2|TRBJ1-2|-|-
TGTGCCAGCAGCCAAGGACGAGGGCCGGTAGTACGCTATGGCTACACCTTC
CASSQGRGPVVRYGYTF
>TRBV9|TRBJ2-7|-|-
TGTGCCAGCAGCGTAGACCTCGGGGCATCCTACGAGCAGTACTTC
CASSVDLGASYEQYF
>TRBV7-2|TRBJ1-4|once|-
TGTGCCAGCAGCTTAGATAGCCTTACAGCAACTAATGAAAAACTGTTTTTT
CASSLDSLTATNEKLFF
>TRBV19|TRBJ2-1|-|-
TGTGCCAGTAGTAAGGTGGCGGCAAATGAGCAGTTCTTC
CASSKVAANEQFF
>TRBV6-5|TRBJ1-4|-|-
TGTGCCAGCAGTTATCGGGGAAAACTGTTTTTT
CASSYRGKLFF
>TRBV15|TRBJ2-3|-|TRBD1
TGTGCCACCAGCAGCCCCATCCCCGGGACAGTCACAGATACGCAGTATTTT
CATSSPIPGTVTDTQYF
>TRBV6-5|TRBJ2-7|-|TRBD2
TGTGCCAGCAGTTACGGGAGGGGTTACGAGCAGTACTTC
CASSYGRGYEQYF
>TRBV25-1|TRBJ2-5|-|TRBD2
TGTGCCAGCAGTGGGTCCCGGGCGGGAGGGCAGGAGACCCAGTACTTC
CASSGSRAGGQETQYF
>TRBV27|TRBJ1-3|-|-
TGTGCCAGCAGTGCCTCGGTCCTGGCCTCTGGAAACACCATATATTTT
CASSASVLASGNTIYF
>TRBV7-7|TRBJ2-5|-|TRBD2
TGTGCCAGCAGCCCCGGGGGGGGCGGCGAGACCCAGTACTTC
CASSPGGGGETQYF
>TRBV7-9|TRBJ2-7|-|-
TGTGCCAGCAGCTTATCTGAAACGACAGGCTCCTACGAGCAGTACTTC
CASSLSETTGSYEQYF
>TRBV10-3|TRBJ2-5|-|-
TGTGCCATCAGTAACTCTCCTCTTGACCAAGAGACCCAGTACTTC
CAISNSPLDQETQYF
>TRBV6-5|TRBJ1-1|-|-
TGTGCCAGCCGCCAAAGTTTCACTGAAGCTTTCTTT
CASRQSFTEAFF
>TRBV7-9|TRBJ1-1|few|-
TGTGCCAGCAGCCGCTTTGGACAGCGCGGAACACGCATCACTGAAGCTTTCTTT
CASSRFGQRGTRITEAFF
>TRBV5-5|TRBJ1-1|-|-
TGTGCCAGCAGCTTCGTTTCCAACACTGAAGCTTTCTTT
CASSFVSNTEAFF
>TRBV6-1|TRBJ1-3|-|TRBD1
TGTGCCGGGAGACAGGGCTCTGGAAACACCATATATTTT
CAGRQGSGNTIYF
>TRBV6-1|TRBJ2-3|-|-
TGTGCCAGCAGTGTGCTTCTCACAGATACGCAGTATTTT
CASSVLLTDTQYF
>TRBV4-1|TRBJ1-5|few|-
TGCGCCAGCAGCCAATTTGGGACGGGGAATCAGCCCCAGCATTTT
CASSQFGTGNQPQHF
>TRBV30|TRBJ2-7|-|TRBD2
TGTGCCTGTGGGACTACCCCTAGCTACGAGCAGTACTTC
CACGTTPSYEQYF
>TRBV9|TRBJ2-2|few|TRBD1
TGTGCCAGCAGCAACAGGGGAAAGGGCGGGGAGCTGTTTTTT
CASSNRGKGGELFF
>TRBV6-5|TRBJ2-3|-|TRBD1
TGTGCCAGCAGTTGGGACAGGGGAGGAGATACGCAGTATTTT
CASSWDRGGDTQYF
>TRBV6-1|TRBJ1-3|-|-
TGTGCCAGCAGTGACGGTCCCGGAAAATATTTT
CASSDGPGKYF
>TRBV6-1|TRBJ2-3|-|TRBD2
TGTGCCAGCAGTGAAGGGAATCGGGCTAGCGGGAGGTTTCAAGATACGCAGTATTTT
CASSEGNRASGRFQDTQYF
>TRBV29-1|TRBJ1-2|-|-
TGCAGCGTTGCCCAGAACTATGGCTACACCTTC
CSVAQNYGYTF
>TRBV4-1|TRBJ2-1|-|-
TGCGCCAGCAGCCAAGAAGAGAACAGCAATGAGCAGTTCTTC
CASSQEENSNEQFF
>TRBV18|TRBJ2-7|few|-
TGTGCCAGCTCACCACGGACAGCCTACGAGCAGTACTTC
CASSPRTAYEQYF
>TRBV6-6|TRBJ2-7|-|TRBD2
TGTGCCAGCAGTGAGGGACTAGCCACCTACGAGCAGTACTTC
CASSEGLATYEQYF
>TRBV7-8|TRBJ1-1|-|-
TGTGCCAGCAGCTTATTAACGGGGATGAACACTGAAGCTTTCTTT
CASSLLTGMNTEAFF
>TRBV29-1|TRBJ1-2|few|TRBD1
TGCAGCGGCGAACAGGGGGCATCTGGCTACACCTTC
CSGEQGASGYTF
>TRBV28|TRBJ2-7|-|-
TGTGCCAGCAAAAGGGTTGTTGCCTACGAGCAGTACTTC
CASKRVVAYEQYF
>TRBV5-1|TRBJ2-5|-|-
TGCGCCAGCACCATAGGGGAGACCCAGTACTTC
CASTIGETQYF
>TRBV7-9|TRBJ1-1|-|-
TGTGCCAGCAGCTGGCTCGGGGGTCTGGGTAAGGCTTTCTTT
CASSWLGGLGKAFF
>TRBV7-2|TRBJ2-7|-|TRBD2
TGTGCCAGCAGCTTGACCAAGATTAGCGGGGGGTACGAGCAGTACTTC
CASSLTKISGGYEQYF
>TRBV19|TRBJ2-2|few|-
TGTGCCAGCCGCACTCCCGGGGAGCTGTTTTTT
CASRTPGELFF
>TRBV14|TRBJ1-1|-|-
TGTGCCAGCAGCCACCGGGCCCCGAACACTGAAGCTTTCTTT
CASSHRAPNTEAFF
>TRBV6-5|TRBJ2-7|-|TRBD2
TGTGCCAGCAGTAGAGGACTAGTCAACGACGAGCAGTACTTC
CASSRGLVNDEQYF
>TRBV11-3|TRBJ2-7|-|-
TGTGCCAGCAGCGCGCGTGGCGGGGTCTACGAGCAGTACTTC
CASSARGGVYEQYF
>TRBV2|TRBJ1-4|few|-
TGTGCCAGTCAGGAAGGGCGGGCAGGTGAAAAACTGTTTTTT
CASQEGRAGEKLFF
>TRBV4-1|TRBJ2-1|-|TRBD1
TGCGCCAGCAGCCTCCTGACAGGGGACAATGAGCAGTTCTTC
CASSLLTGDNEQFF
>TRBV14|TRBJ1-1|-|-
TGTGCCAGCAGTAACCAGGGTCGCTGGAACACTGAAGCTTTCTTT
CASSNQGRWNTEAFF
>TRBV5-4|TRBJ2-1|-|TRBD2
TGTGCCAGCAGCTTGAGGCCAGCGGGAGAGCAGTTCTTC
CASSLRPAGEQFF
>TRBV9|TRBJ2-1|-|-
TGTGCCAGCAGCGAATCAGTGGGCAATGAGCAGTTCTTC
CASSESVGNEQFF
>TRBV9|TRBJ1-3|-|-
TGTGCCAGCAGCGTAGCCACCATTCCATCTGGAAACACCATATATTTT
CASSVATIPSGNTIYF
>TRBV7-9|TRBJ2-3|-|TRBD2
TGTGCCAGCAGTTCGGGGACTAGCGGGAGAACCACCGATACGCAGTATTTT
CASSSGTSGRTTDTQYF
>TRBV7-2|TRBJ1-5|-|-
TGTGCCAGCAGCTTAGGTGGTCCGGTGACAAGGGGTCAGCCCCAGCATTTT
CASSLGGPVTRGQPQHF
>TRBV18|TRBJ2-2|-|-
TGTGCCAGCTCACCACCATCGGGACAAATCGCGAACACCGGGGAGCTGTTTTTT
CASSPPSGQIANTGELFF
>TRBV14|TRBJ1-2|-|-
TGTGCCAGCAGCCAAGTGAGGGCGGTCTATGGCTACACCTTC
CASSQVRAVYGYTF
>TRBV4-1|TRBJ1-5|-|TRBD1
TGCGCCAGCAGCCAGTTACAGGGGGCTCTTAATCAGCCCCAGCATTTT
CASSQLQGALNQPQHF
>TRBV7-6|TRBJ2-1|once|TRBD2
TGTGCCAGCAGCGCGGGGAGACTAGCCCTCAATGAGCAGTTCTTC
CASSAGRLALNEQFF
>TRBV7-6|TRBJ1-2|few|-
TGTGCCAGCAGCTTACCGACAGTTAGGGACCTGGTGGGCTACACCTTC
CASSLPTVRDLVGYTF
>TRBV29-1|TRBJ2-3|-|TRBD1
TGCAGCGCCAGGACAGGGACAGATACGCAGTATTTT
CSARTGTDTQYF